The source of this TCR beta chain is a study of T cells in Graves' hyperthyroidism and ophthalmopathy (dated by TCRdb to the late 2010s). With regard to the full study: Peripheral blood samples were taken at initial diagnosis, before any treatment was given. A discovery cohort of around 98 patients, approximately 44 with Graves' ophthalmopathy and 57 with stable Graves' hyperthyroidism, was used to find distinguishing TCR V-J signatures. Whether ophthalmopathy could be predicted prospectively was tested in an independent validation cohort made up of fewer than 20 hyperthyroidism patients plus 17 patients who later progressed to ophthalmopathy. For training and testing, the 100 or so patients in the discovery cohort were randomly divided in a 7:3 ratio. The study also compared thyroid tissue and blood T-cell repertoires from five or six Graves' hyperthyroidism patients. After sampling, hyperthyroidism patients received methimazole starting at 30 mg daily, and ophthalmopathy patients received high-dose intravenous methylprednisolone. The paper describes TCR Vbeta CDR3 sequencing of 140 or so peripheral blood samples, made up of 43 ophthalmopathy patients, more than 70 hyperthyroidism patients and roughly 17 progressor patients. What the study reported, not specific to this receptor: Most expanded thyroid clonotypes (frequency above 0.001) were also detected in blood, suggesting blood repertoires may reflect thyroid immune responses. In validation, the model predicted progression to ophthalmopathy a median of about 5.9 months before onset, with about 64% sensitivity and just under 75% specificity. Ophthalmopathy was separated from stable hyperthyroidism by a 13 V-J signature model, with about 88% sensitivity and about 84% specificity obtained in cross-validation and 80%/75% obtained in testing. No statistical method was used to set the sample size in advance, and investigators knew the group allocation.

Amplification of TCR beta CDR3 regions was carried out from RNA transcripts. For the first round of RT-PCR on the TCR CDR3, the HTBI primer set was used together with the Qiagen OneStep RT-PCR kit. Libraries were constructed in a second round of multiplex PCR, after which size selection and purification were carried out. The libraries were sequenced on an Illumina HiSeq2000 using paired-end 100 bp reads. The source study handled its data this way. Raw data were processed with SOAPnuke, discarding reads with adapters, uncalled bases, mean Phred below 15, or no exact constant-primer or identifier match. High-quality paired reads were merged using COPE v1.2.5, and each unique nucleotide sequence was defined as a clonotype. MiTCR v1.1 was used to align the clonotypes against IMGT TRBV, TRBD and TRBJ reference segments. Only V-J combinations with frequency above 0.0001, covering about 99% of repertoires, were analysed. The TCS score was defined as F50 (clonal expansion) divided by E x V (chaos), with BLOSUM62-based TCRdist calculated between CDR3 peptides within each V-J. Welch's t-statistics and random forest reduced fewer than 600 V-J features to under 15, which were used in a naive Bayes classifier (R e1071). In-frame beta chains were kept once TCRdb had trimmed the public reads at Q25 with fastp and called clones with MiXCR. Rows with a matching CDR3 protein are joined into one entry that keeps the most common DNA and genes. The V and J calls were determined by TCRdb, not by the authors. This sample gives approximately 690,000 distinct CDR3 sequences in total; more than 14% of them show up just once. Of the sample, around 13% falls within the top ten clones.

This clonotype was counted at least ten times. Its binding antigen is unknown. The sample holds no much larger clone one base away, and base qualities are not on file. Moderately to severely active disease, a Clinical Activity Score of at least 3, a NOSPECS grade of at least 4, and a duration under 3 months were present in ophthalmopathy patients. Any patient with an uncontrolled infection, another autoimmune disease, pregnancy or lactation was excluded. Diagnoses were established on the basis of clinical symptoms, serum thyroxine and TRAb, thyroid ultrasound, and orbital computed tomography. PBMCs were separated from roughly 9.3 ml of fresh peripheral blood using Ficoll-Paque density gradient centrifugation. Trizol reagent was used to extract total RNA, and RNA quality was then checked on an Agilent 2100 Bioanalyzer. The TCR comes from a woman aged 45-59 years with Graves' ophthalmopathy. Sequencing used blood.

The DNA sequence is given as TGTGCCAGCAGCCAAGGAAATGAGCAGTTCTTC. Its coded protein is CASSQGNEQFF. The chain employs TRBV3-1 and TRBJ2-1; no D gene is confidently identified. Sequences LGHDT (CDR1) and YNNKEL (CDR2) are obtained from the germline V gene (reference sequence). The germline ends are 2 bases apart after V is trimmed by 1 base and J by 7 bases. The CDR3 numbers 11 residues from cysteine through phenylalanine. Only the CDR3 region is kept as DNA, spanning 33 bases read in frame from base 1.